This TCR beta chain was observed in a study of T cells after yellow fever vaccination. The wider study: SMART-Seq v4 Ultra Low Input prepared the low-cell-number fractions.

Study-wide results and caveats: The study noted that FACS-sorted repertoires could contain abundant clonotypes contaminating from the bulk population. Weaker overall, the secondary response nonetheless peaked faster (day 5 versus 15).

The CDR3 contains 13 residues. Germline CDR1 reads DFQATT; CDR2 reads SNEGSKA (reference sequence). The trim removed 0 bases at V and 2 bases at J, leaving 1 base unmatched. MiXCR was run by TCRdb on the 5' RACE reads, yielding one entry per CDR3 protein. The repertoire holds over 100,000 distinct CDR3 sequences, with roughly 8.9% as singletons. This clonotype was found many times. Its antigen is currently unknown. J is TRBJ2-7 and V is TRBV20-1; TRBD1 agrees at 7 bases. The TCR comes from a man aged 30 to 45 who received the YFV17D yellow fever vaccine. This specimen consisted of CD8+ T cells sorted from PBMCs, obtained 45 days after the yellow fever booster vaccination. CDR3 DNA sequence: TGCAGTGCTAGAGAACAGGGGCCCTACGAGCAGTACTTC. Protein product: CSAREQGPYEQYF.